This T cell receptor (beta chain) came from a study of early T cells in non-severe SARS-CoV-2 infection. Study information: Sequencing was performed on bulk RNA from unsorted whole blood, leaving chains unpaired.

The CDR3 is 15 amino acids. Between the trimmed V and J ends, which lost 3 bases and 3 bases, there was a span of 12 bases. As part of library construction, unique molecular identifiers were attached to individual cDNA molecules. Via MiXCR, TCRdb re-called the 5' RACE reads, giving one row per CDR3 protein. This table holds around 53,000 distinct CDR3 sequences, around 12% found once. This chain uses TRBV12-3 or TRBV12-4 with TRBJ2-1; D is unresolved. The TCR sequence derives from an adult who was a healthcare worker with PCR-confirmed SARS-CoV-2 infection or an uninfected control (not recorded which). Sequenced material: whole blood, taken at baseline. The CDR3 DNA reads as TGTGCCAGCAGTTTGTTCGCGGATTTCTACAATGAGCAGTTCTTC. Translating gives CASSLFADFYNEQFF.